Below, one T cell receptor (beta chain) is given with its context. Its antigen is undetermined. The entry originates in a study of PD-L1 blockade in urothelial cancer. Overall study: Atezolizumab (1,200 mg intravenously every 3 weeks) began in about 2014 for patients. Blood was evaluated 3 weeks (second dose) and 6 weeks after therapy began. Study results and caveats: Enhanced expansion of tumor-associated blood clones at 3 weeks characterized durable-benefit patients.

Time point reported: peripheral blood 6 weeks after treatment start. The data were produced by immunoSEQ multiplex PCR, yet TCRdb's version contains in-frame clones alone and is incomplete. The sample shows about 45,000 clones, 82% of them seen only once. The germline V gene has CDR1 SNHLY and CDR2 FYNNEI. This CDR3 has 12 residues. The ends lost 6 bases at V and 4 bases at J; junction bases unmatched: 2. The sequencing here drew on PBMCs, taken around atezolizumab (anti-PD-L1) treatment. The receptor was isolated from a man aged 55 to 69 with urothelial cancer. The chain uses TRBV2 and TRBJ1-2; the match to TRBD1 covers 7 bases. The CDR3 loop is CASSGTAYGYTF. The CDR3 DNA follows: TGTGCCAGCAGCGGGACAGCCTATGGCTACACCTTC.